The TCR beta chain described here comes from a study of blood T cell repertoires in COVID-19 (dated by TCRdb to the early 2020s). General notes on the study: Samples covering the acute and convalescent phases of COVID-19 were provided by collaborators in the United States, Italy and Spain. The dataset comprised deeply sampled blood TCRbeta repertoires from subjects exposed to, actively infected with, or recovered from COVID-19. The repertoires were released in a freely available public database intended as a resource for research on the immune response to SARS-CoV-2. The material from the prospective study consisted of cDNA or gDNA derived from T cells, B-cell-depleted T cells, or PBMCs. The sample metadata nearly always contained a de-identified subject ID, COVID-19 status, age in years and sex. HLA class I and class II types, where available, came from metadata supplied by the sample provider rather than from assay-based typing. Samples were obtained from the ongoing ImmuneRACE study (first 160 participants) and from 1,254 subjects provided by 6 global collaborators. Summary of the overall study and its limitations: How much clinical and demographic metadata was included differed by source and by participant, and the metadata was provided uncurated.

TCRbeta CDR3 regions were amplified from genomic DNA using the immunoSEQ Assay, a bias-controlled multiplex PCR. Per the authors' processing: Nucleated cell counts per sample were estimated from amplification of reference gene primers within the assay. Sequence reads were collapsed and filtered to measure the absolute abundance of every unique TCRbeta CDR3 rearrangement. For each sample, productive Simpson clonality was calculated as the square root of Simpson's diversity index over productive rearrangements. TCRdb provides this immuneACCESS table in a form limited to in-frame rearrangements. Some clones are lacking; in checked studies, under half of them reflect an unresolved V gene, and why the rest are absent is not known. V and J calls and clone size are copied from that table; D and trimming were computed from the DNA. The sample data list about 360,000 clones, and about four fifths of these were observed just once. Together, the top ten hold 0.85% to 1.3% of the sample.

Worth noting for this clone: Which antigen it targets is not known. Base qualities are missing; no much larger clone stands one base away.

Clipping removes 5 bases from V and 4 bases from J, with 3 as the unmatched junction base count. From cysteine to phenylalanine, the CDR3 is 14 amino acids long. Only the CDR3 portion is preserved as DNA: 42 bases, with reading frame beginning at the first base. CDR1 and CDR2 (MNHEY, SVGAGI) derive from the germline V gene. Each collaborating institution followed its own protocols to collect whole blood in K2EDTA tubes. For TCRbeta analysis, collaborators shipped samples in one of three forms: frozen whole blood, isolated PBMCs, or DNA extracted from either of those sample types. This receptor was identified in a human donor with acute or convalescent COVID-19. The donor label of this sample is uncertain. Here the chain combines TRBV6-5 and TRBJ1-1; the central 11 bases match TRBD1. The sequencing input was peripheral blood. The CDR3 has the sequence CASSRDRGSTEAFF. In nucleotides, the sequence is TGTGCCAGCAGTCGGGACAGGGGGTCCACTGAAGCTTTCTTT.